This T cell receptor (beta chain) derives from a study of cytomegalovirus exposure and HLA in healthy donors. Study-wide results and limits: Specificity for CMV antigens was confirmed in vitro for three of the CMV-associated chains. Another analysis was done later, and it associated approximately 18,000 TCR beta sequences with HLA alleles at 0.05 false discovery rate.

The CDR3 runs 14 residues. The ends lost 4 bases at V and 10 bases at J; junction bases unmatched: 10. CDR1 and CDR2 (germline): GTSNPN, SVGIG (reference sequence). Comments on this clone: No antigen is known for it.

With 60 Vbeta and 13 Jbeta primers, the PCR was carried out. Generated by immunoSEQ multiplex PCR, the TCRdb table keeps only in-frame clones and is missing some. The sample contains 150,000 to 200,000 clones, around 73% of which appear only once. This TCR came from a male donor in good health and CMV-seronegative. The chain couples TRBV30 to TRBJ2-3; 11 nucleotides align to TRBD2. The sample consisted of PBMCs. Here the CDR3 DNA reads TGTGCCTGGACCGGGACTAGCGGCCTTCGGGCGCAGTATTTT. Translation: CAWTGTSGLRAQYF.